Listed below are T cell receptor beta chains from one sample, sequenced in a study of blood T cell repertoires in COVID-19. Profiled with immunoSEQ multiplex PCR; TCRdb holds only in-frame clones, not every one. The sample records about 120,000 clones, more than 80% being singletons. The sample was peripheral blood. These receptor sequences come from a man aged 35 to 55 with acute or convalescent COVID-19. CDR3s include the opening cysteine and the closing phenylalanine or tryptophan. Fields, in order: J gene, CDR3 length, D gene, V gene, CDR3 protein, CDR3 DNA. D genes are given only for firm matches.

TRBJ1-3 15 - TRBV19 CASSILTSSGNTIYF TGTGCCAGTAGTATTCTTACTAGCTCTGGAAACACCATATATTTT
TRBJ1-1 13 - TRBV19 CASSIDRVTEAFF TGTGCCAGTAGTATAGACAGGGTCACTGAAGCTTTCTTT
TRBJ1-2 16 TRBD1 TRBV27 CASSPNPGQGSGGYTF TGTGCCAGCAGTCCCAACCCCGGACAGGGTTCGGGTGGCTACACCTTC
TRBJ1-5 16 - TRBV15 CATSRPGGHVNQPQHF TGTGCCACCAGCAGACCTGGGGGACACGTCAATCAGCCCCAGCATTTT
TRBJ2-6 15 - TRBV7-7 CASSLDISGANVLTF TGTGCCAGCAGCCTCGACATCTCTGGGGCCAACGTCCTGACTTTC
TRBJ1-3 15 - TRBV19 CASSIVRGAGNTIYF TGTGCCAGTAGTATAGTGCGGGGAGCGGGAAACACCATATATTTT
TRBJ1-2 14 TRBD1 TRBV6-5 CASSSGQSNYGYTF TGTGCCAGCAGTTCGGGACAGTCTAACTATGGCTACACCTTC
TRBJ2-7 13 - TRBV19 CASRSHGGSEQYF TGTGCCAGTAGGTCCCATGGGGGCAGCGAGCAGTACTTC
TRBJ1-6 16 TRBD1 TRBV5-1 CASSLYSAGGNSPLHF TGCGCCAGCAGCTTATATTCGGCAGGGGGAAATTCACCCCTCCACTTT
TRBJ1-2 15 TRBD1 TRBV7-2 CASSLAAGTGDGYTF TGTGCCAGCAGCTTGGCGGCCGGGACAGGGGATGGCTACACCTTC
TRBJ1-1 12 - TRBV29-1 CSVNRANTEAFF TGCAGCGTCAACAGGGCGAACACTGAAGCTTTCTTT
TRBJ2-7 14 - TRBV19 CASSMGGRVYEQYF TGTGCCAGCAGTATGGGAGGCAGGGTCTACGAGCAGTACTTC